This T cell receptor beta chain comes out of a study of cytomegalovirus exposure and HLA in healthy donors. Broader study findings: According to a later analysis, TCR clusters from the first cohort tended to co-occur in the 120 or so validation repertoires. In vitro checks showed that a few CMV-associated chains really do target CMV antigens. The study flagged about 150 TCR beta chains as cytomegalovirus-associated.

Assay used: immunoSEQ multiplex PCR; TCRdb lists only in-frame clones, some missing. The sample records 100,000 to 150,000 clones, under 90% being singletons. This clone was found a few times. Its target is unknown. Germline V gene data show CDR1 as LNHNV and CDR2 as YYDKDF (reference sequence). This CDR3 spans 15 amino acids. J gave up 4 bases and V 5 bases, and 9 bases lay outside the gene matches. Donors were drawn from the roughly 120-subject validation cohort, separate from the roughly 700-subject first cohort. Sequencing was done on a sample of PBMCs. This chain links TRBV15 with TRBJ1-2; 8 nucleotides agree with TRBD1. This TCR came from a woman in her 30s in good health and CMV-seronegative. The chain's CDR3 is CATSGPGQEIYGYTF. The CDR3 bases are TGTGCCACCAGCGGGCCGGGACAGGAAATCTATGGCTACACCTTC.